This is a list of T cell receptor beta chains from one sample in a study of early T cells in non-severe SARS-CoV-2 infection. Via MiXCR, TCRdb re-called the 5' RACE reads, giving one row per CDR3 protein. Here the sample spans approximately 100,000 distinct CDR3 sequences, approximately 15% being singletons. Sample: whole blood. These TCRs come from an adult who was a healthcare worker with PCR-confirmed SARS-CoV-2 infection or an uninfected control (not recorded which). The CDR3 runs from the conserved cysteine through the conserved F or W. Each record gives: V gene, D gene, J gene, clone size, CDR3 DNA, CDR3 protein. D genes are given only for firm matches. The listing skips clone size in some rows; elsewhere it reads once, few, many or a size class.

V gene: TRBV3-2; D gene: -; J gene: TRBJ2-7; clone size: -; CDR3 DNA: TGTGCCAGCAGCCCCCAGACTAGCGGGGGGGCTTACGAGCAGTACTTC; CDR3 protein: CASSPQTSGGAYEQYF
V gene: TRBV2; D gene: -; J gene: TRBJ2-1; clone size: -; CDR3 DNA: TGTGCCAGCAGTGTGGTTAGGGACAATGAGCAGTTCTTC; CDR3 protein: CASSVVRDNEQFF
V gene: TRBV18; D gene: -; J gene: TRBJ2-5; clone size: -; CDR3 DNA: TGTGCCAGCTCACCACCCCCGAGGGAAGAGACCCAGTACTTC; CDR3 protein: CASSPPPREETQYF
V gene: TRBV6-2/TRBV6-3; D gene: -; J gene: TRBJ1-2; clone size: -; CDR3 DNA: TGTGCCAGCAACACCAACTATGGCTACACCTTC; CDR3 protein: CASNTNYGYTF
V gene: TRBV5-4; D gene: -; J gene: TRBJ2-3; clone size: few; CDR3 DNA: TGTGCCAGCAGCTTGGATACGGCTAGCACAGATACGCAGTATTTT; CDR3 protein: CASSLDTASTDTQYF
V gene: TRBV6-1; D gene: -; J gene: TRBJ1-1; clone size: few; CDR3 DNA: TGTGCCAGCAGTGAAGCGCGTCGGAAAGGTAGGAACACTGAAGCTTTCTTT; CDR3 protein: CASSEARRKGRNTEAFF
V gene: TRBV29-1; D gene: -; J gene: TRBJ2-5; clone size: few; CDR3 DNA: TGCAGCGTTGACCAGGGACAACTCCAAGAGACCCAGTACTTC; CDR3 protein: CSVDQGQLQETQYF
V gene: TRBV18; D gene: -; J gene: TRBJ1-4; clone size: few; CDR3 DNA: TGTGCCAGCTCACCCAGGACAGACACAACTAATGAAAAACTGTTTTTT; CDR3 protein: CASSPRTDTTNEKLFF
V gene: TRBV7-2; D gene: -; J gene: TRBJ2-3; clone size: -; CDR3 DNA: TGTGCCAGCAGCCCGTACTCGGGGAGACCTAGCACAGATACGCAGTATTTT; CDR3 protein: CASSPYSGRPSTDTQYF
V gene: TRBV6-2/TRBV6-3; D gene: TRBD1; J gene: TRBJ2-2; clone size: -; CDR3 DNA: TGTGCCAGCAGTTACTGGGGGACAGGGGTTGCCGGGGAGCTGTTTTTT; CDR3 protein: CASSYWGTGVAGELFF
V gene: TRBV28; D gene: -; J gene: TRBJ1-4; clone size: -; CDR3 DNA: TGTGCCAGCCGTTGGAGAGTGGTCGAAAAACTGTTTTTT; CDR3 protein: CASRWRVVEKLFF
V gene: TRBV20-1; D gene: -; J gene: TRBJ1-4; clone size: -; CDR3 DNA: TGCAGTGCTAGAGAAGGGTTTAATGAAAAACTGTTTTTT; CDR3 protein: CSAREGFNEKLFF
V gene: TRBV20-1; D gene: -; J gene: TRBJ1-4; clone size: many; CDR3 DNA: TGCAGTGCTAGAGGAAAGCCAGCAACTAATGAAAAACTGTTTTTT; CDR3 protein: CSARGKPATNEKLFF
V gene: TRBV18; D gene: -; J gene: TRBJ2-1; clone size: medium-sized; CDR3 DNA: TGTGCCAGCTCACCGGAGCGGGGGGACAGGAATGAGCAGTTCTTC; CDR3 protein: CASSPERGDRNEQFF
V gene: TRBV11-2; D gene: -; J gene: TRBJ2-2; clone size: few; CDR3 DNA: TGTGCCAGCAGCTTAGACCGAAGGGACACCGGGGAGCTGTTTTTT; CDR3 protein: CASSLDRRDTGELFF
V gene: TRBV29-1; D gene: -; J gene: TRBJ2-1; clone size: -; CDR3 DNA: TGCAGCGTTGATGCAGGGGTAAATGAGCAGTTCTTC; CDR3 protein: CSVDAGVNEQFF
V gene: TRBV15; D gene: -; J gene: TRBJ2-2; clone size: -; CDR3 DNA: TGTGCCACCAGCAGAGTAGGAGAAACCGGGGAGCTGTTTTTT; CDR3 protein: CATSRVGETGELFF
V gene: TRBV7-8; D gene: TRBD1; J gene: TRBJ2-6; clone size: -; CDR3 DNA: TGTGCCAGCAGCAATCGACAGGGGGGCCTCTCTGGGGCCAACGTCCTGACTTTC; CDR3 protein: CASSNRQGGLSGANVLTF
V gene: TRBV28; D gene: TRBD2; J gene: TRBJ2-7; clone size: many; CDR3 DNA: TGTGCCAGCAGTGCCCGGACTAGCGGAAGTTACGAGCAGTACTTC; CDR3 protein: CASSARTSGSYEQYF
V gene: TRBV28; D gene: TRBD2; J gene: TRBJ2-7; clone size: -; CDR3 DNA: TGTGCCAGCAGCCAACCCGAGGCGGGAGGGACCTACGAGCAGTACTTC; CDR3 protein: CASSQPEAGGTYEQYF
V gene: TRBV20-1; D gene: -; J gene: TRBJ1-3; clone size: many; CDR3 DNA: TGCAGTGCTAGGCAGGGCCTCTCTGGAAACACCATATATTTT; CDR3 protein: CSARQGLSGNTIYF
V gene: TRBV24-1; D gene: -; J gene: TRBJ2-3; clone size: many; CDR3 DNA: TGTGCCACCAGTGATGGAGCAGAGACTAGCACAGATACGCAGTATTTT; CDR3 protein: CATSDGAETSTDTQYF